This TCR beta chain was obtained from a study of cytomegalovirus exposure and HLA in healthy donors (dated by TCRdb to about 2017). Context from the whole study: According to a later analysis, the 120 or so validation repertoires were produced on the same platform as the 666 repertoires of the first cohort. The study aimed to test whether cataloging public T cell receptors could reveal signatures of past pathogen exposure. In addition to the first cohort of around 670 subjects, a separate validation cohort of 120 different subjects was used. To predict cytomegalovirus infection status, the study brought together high-throughput TCR immunosequencing, statistical association of individual TCRs with disease status, and machine learning.

The donors were included in the validation cohort of some 120 subjects, a group kept apart from the roughly 670-subject first cohort. The germline V gene provides CDR1 SGHDT and CDR2 YYEEEE. Germline trimming: 0 bases from V, 2 bases from J; junction bases outside gene matches: 8. Measured from the cysteine to the phenylalanine, the CDR3 is 18 residues long. Kept here is only the CDR3 DNA, which spans 54 bases and is read in frame from base 1. The investigation overall reported the following: Across donors, most TCR sequences were observed very rarely, whereas some public TCRs were present in many individuals. Subsequent analysis determined that TCRs grouped into clusters in the first cohort also showed a tendency toward co-occurrence across the 120 or so validation repertoires, and approximately 93% of cluster scores exceeded 0. A total of 150 or so TCR beta chains were listed by the study as associated with cytomegalovirus. The classifier was reported to diagnose cytomegalovirus status with high specificity and sensitivity in both the original cohort and the validation cohort. The authors suggested that the approach could potentially be extended to other disease states and immunological phenotypes. In vitro tests confirmed that a few of the cytomegalovirus-associated TCR beta chains recognize cytomegalovirus antigens. The validation cohort had no HLA typing available for a later analysis, so co-occurrence within that cohort was assessed over all 120 or so repertoires.

As concerns this clone: This receptor's antigen is unknown. No quality values exist for individual bases; no much larger clone is one base distant.

The library was obtained by the immunoSEQ multiplex PCR assay. Under the source paper's analysis protocol: A statistical classification framework was built for diagnosing cytomegalovirus status from the catalog of TCR beta chain sequences. Imported from immuneACCESS, the table was reduced by TCRdb to in-frame sequences with V and J called. These copies leave out some clones; in studies compared against another copy, an unresolved V gene accounts for under half, and the cause of the remainder is not known. That table is the source of V, J and clone size, and D and trimming were worked out from the DNA. The sample records some 80,000 clones, roughly 94% of which are singletons. Roughly 0.75% of the sample is taken by the ten largest.

The sample was PBMCs. This chain is built from TRBV5-6 and TRBJ1-3; 10 junctional bases match TRBD1. The clonotype originates from a young woman in good health and CMV-seronegative. The CDR3 has the sequence CASSLVLLGTGAGNTIYF. The nucleotides read TGTGCCAGCAGCTTGGTCCTTCTGGGGACAGGGGCTGGAAACACCATATATTTT.